Listed here is a single TCR beta chain. The sample comes from a study of cytomegalovirus exposure and HLA in healthy donors. 60 Vbeta and 13 Jbeta primers were used in PCR. Clones were read by immunoSEQ multiplex PCR, and TCRdb kept only the in-frame ones, dropping some. The repertoire holds 45,000 to 65,000 clones, with over 80% as singletons. V shed 6 bases and J 7 bases; nucleotides not matched to a gene: 9. CDR1 and CDR2 from the germline V gene are LNHDA and SQIVND (reference sequence). CDR3 size: 14 residues. This clonotype was obtained from a man aged 25 to 40 in good health and CMV-seronegative. The sequencing input was PBMCs. The chain employs TRBV19 and TRBJ2-3; 8 bases are shared with TRBD1. CDR3 DNA: TGTGCCAGTAGAGACAGGGGCGAGATGAATACGCAGTATTTT. Encoded protein: CASRDRGEMNTQYF.